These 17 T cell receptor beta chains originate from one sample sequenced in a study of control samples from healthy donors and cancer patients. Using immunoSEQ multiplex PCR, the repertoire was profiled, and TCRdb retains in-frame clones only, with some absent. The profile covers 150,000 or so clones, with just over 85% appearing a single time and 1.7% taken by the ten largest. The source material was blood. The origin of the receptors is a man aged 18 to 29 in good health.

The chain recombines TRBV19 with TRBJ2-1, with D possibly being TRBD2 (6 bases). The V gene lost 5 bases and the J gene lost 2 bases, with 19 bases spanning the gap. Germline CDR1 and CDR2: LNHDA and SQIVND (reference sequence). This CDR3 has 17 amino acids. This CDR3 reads CASSEGWGEGTYNEQFF. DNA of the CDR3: TGTGCCAGTAGTGAGGGATGGGGGGAAGGGACCTACAATGAGCAGTTCTTC.

CDR3 loop: CASSLERVRVNTEAFF. Written as DNA, the CDR3 is TGTGCCAGCAGCTTAGAGCGAGTAAGGGTGAACACTGAAGCTTTCTTT. This rearrangement joins TRBV7-8 to TRBJ1-1; D unresolved. The V and J ends lost 1 base and 0 bases respectively, with 12 bases between them. Per the germline V gene, CDR1 is SGHVS and CDR2 is FQNEAQ. The CDR3 runs 16 residues.

CDR3 region: CASIGRGGQPQHF. DNA for the CDR3: TGTGCCAGCATAGGCAGGGGCGGTCAGCCCCAGCATTTT. The chain employs TRBV6-5 and TRBJ1-5; maybe TRBD1 (6 bases). Trimming took off 7 bases at V and 6 bases at J, with 13 bases between the two ends. The length of the CDR3 is 13 residues. Germline CDR1 MNHEY, CDR2 SVGAGI.

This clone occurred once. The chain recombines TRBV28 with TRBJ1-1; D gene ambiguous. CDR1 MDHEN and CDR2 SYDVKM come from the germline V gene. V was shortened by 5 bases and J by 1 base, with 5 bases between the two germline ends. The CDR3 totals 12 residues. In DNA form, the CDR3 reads TGTGCCAGCAGTCCGGGGAACACTGAAGCTTTCTTT. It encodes CASSPGNTEAFF. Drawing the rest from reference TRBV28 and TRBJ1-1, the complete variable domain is DVKVTQSSRYLVKRTGEKVFLECVQDMDHENMFWYRQDPGLGLRLIYFSYDVKMKEKGDIPEGYSVSREKKERFSLILESASTNQTSMYLCASSPGNTEAFFGQGTRLTVV.

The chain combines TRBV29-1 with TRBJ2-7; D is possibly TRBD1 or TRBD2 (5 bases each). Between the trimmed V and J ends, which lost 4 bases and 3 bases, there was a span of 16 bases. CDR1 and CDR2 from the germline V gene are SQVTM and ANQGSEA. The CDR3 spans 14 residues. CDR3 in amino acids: CSVAPKGPDYEQYF. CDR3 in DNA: TGCAGCGTTGCTCCTAAGGGACCCGACTACGAGCAGTACTTC.

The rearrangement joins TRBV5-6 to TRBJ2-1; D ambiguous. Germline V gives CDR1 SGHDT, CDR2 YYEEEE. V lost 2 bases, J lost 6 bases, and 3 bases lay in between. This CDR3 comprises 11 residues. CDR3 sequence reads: CASSFSNEQFF. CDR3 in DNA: TGTGCCAGCAGCTTTTCCAATGAGCAGTTCTTC.

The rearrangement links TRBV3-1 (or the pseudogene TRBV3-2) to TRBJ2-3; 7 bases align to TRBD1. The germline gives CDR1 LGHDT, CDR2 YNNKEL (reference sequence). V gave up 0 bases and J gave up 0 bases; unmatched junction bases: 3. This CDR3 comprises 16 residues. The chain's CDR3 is CASSQDWDRSTDTQYF. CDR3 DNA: TGTGCCAGCAGCCAAGATTGGGACAGAAGCACAGATACGCAGTATTTT.

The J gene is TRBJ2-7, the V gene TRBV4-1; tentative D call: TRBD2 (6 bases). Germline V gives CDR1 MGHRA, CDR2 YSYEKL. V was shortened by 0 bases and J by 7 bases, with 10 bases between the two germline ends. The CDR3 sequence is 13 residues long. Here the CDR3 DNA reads TGCGCCAGCAGCCAAGATGTGGCGGGGGAGCAGTACTTC. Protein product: CASSQDVAGEQYF.

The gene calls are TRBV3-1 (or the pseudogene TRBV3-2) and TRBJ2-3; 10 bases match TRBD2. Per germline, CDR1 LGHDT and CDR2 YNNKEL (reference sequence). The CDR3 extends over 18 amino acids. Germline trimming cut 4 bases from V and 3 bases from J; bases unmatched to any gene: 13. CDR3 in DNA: TGTGCCAGCAGCCGAGGCGAGCGGGGGGGCGTAAAGACAGATACGCAGTATTTT. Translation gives CASSRGERGGVKTDTQYF.

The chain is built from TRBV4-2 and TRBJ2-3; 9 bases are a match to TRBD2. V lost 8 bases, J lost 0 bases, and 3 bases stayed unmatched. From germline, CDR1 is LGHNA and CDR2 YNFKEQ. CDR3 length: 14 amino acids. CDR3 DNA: TGTGCCAGCTCTAGCGGGGCCAGCACAGATACGCAGTATTTT. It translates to CASSSGASTDTQYF.

The CDR3: CASSPGTIQYF. CDR3 sequence (DNA): TGCGCCAGCAGTCCAGGAACCATTCAGTACTTC. The chain couples TRBV5-1 to TRBJ2-4; D remains unclear. In germline, CDR1 is SGHRS, CDR2 YFSETQ. This CDR3 has 11 residues. V dropped 5 bases and J dropped 9 bases, with 9 bases sitting between them.

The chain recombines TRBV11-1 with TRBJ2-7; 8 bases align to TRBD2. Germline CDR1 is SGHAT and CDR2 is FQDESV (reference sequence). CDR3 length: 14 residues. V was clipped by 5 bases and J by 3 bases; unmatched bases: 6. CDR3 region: CASSRRGDDYEQYF. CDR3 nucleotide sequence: TGTGCCAGCAGCCGGCGGGGGGACGACTACGAGCAGTACTTC.

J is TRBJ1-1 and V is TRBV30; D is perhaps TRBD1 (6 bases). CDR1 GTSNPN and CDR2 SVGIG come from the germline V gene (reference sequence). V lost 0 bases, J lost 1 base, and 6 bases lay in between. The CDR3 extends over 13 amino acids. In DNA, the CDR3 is TGTGCCTGGAGTGTACAGGGGAACACTGAAGCTTTCTTT. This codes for CAWSVQGNTEAFF.

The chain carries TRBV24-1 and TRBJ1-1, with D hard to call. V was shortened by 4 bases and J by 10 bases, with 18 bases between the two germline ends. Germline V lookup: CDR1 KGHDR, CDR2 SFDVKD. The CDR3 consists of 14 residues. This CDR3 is CATSDPGREGPAFF. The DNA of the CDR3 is TGTGCCACCAGTGACCCAGGACGGGAAGGGCCAGCTTTCTTT.

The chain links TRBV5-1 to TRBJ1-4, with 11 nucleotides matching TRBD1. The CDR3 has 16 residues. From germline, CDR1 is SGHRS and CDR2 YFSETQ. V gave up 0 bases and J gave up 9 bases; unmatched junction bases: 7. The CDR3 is CASSLGPGQGDQKLFF. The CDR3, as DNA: TGCGCCAGCAGCTTGGGCCCGGGACAGGGGGATCAAAAACTGTTTTTT.

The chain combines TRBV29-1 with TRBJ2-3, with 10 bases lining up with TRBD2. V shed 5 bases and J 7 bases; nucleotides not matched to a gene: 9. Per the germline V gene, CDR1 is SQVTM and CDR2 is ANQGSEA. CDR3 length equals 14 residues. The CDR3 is CSVNPSGGGNTQYF. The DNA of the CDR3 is TGCAGCGTTAACCCCAGCGGGGGGGGAAATACGCAGTATTTT.

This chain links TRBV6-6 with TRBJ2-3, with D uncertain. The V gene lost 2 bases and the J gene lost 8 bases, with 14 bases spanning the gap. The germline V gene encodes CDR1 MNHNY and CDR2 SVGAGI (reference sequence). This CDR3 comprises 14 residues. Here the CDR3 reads CASSYSSPEATQYF. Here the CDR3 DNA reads TGTGCCAGCAGTTACAGTTCCCCAGAGGCTACGCAGTATTTT.